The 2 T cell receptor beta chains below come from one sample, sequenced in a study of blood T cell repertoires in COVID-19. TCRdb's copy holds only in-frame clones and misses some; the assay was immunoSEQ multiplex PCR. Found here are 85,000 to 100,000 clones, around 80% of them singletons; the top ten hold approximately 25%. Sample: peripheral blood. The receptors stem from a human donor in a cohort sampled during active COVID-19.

The DNA of the CDR3 is TGTGCCAGCAGTGCCCAGGGACAGGGGGCAGAGACCCAGTACTTC. As protein: CASSAQGQGAETQYF. The V call is TRBV6-6, the J call TRBJ2-5; 12 bases fit TRBD1. This CDR3 is 15 amino acids long. Germline assignment: CDR1 MNHNY and CDR2 SVGAGI (reference sequence). V lost 5 bases to trimming and J lost 4 bases; unmatched junction nucleotides: 5.

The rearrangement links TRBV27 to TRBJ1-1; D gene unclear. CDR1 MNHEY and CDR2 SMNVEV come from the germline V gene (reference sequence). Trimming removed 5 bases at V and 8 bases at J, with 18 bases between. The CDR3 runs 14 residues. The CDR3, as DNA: TGTGCCAGCAGTCCGGGAGCGAGGCTGACAGAAGCTTTCTTT. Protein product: CASSPGARLTEAFF.